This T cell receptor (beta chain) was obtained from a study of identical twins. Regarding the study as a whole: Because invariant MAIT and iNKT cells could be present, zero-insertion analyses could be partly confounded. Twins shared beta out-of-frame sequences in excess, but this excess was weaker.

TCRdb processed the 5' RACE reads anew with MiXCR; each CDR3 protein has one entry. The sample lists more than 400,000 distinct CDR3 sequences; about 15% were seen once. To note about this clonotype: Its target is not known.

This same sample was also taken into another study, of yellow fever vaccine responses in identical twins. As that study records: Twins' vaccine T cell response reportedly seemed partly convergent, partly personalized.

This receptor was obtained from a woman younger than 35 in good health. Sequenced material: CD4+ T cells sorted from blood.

The CDR3 nucleotides read TGCAGCGTGGGGCACAGGGGTAGCTTAGAGACCCAGTACTTC. It codes for CSVGHRGSLETQYF. The chain joins TRBV29-1 to TRBJ2-5, with TRBD1 matching over 7 bases. The V and J ends lost 6 bases and 4 bases, in that order; junction bases with no gene match: 11. CDR3 size: 14 residues. Germline lookup yields CDR1 SQVTM and CDR2 ANQGSEA.